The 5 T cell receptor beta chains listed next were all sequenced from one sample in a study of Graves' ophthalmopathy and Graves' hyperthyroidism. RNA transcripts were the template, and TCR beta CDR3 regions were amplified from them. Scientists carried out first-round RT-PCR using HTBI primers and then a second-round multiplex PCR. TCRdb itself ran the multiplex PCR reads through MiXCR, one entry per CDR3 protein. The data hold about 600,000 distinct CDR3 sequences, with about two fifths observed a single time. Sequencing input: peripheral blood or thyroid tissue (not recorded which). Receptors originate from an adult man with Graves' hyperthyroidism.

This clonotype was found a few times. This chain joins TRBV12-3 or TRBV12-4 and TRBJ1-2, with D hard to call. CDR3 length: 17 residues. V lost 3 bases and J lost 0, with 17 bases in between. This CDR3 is CASSLSIAGGANYGYTF. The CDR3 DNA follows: TGTGCCAGCAGTTTGTCGATTGCGGGTGGAGCTAACTATGGCTACACCTTC.

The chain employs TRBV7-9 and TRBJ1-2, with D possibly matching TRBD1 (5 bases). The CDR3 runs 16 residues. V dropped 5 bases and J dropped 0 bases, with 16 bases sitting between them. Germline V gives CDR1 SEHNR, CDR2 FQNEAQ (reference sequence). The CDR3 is CASSKGRAASNYGYTF. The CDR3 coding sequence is TGTGCCAGCAGCAAGGGCAGGGCGGCTTCTAACTATGGCTACACCTTC.

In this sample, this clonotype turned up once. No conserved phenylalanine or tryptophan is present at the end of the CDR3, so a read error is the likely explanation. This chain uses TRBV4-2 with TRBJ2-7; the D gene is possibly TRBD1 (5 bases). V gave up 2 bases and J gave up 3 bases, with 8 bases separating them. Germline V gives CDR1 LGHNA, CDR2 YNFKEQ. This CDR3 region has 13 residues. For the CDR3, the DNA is TGTGCCAGCAGCCAACAGGGCCTCTACGAGCAGTACCTC. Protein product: CASSQQGLYEQYL.

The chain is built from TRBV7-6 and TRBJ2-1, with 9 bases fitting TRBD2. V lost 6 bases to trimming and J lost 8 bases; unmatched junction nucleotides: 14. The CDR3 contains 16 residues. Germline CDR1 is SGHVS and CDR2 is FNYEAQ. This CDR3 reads CASRTQPGLAFHEQFF. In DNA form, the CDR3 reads TGTGCCAGCAGAACCCAACCGGGACTAGCTTTCCATGAGCAGTTCTTC.

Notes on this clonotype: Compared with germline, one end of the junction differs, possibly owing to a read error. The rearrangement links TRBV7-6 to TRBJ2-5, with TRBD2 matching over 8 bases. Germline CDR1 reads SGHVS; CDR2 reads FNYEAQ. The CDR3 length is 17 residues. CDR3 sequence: CASSLGALAGLQETQYF. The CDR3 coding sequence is TGTGCTAGCAGCTTAGGTGCTCTAGCGGGCCTCCAAGAGACCCAGTACTTC.